Shown below are 26 T cell receptor beta chains from a single sample sequenced in a study of T cell responses to AZD1222 COVID-19 vaccine. Only in-frame clones appear in the TCRdb table, and some are missing; sequencing was by immunoSEQ multiplex PCR. The data show about 120,000 clones, 85% to 90% seen once. The material was peripheral blood, obtained on day 0 of AZD1222 vaccination. The receptors here all came from an adult in good health.

This rearrangement joins TRBV19 to TRBJ1-3; D unclear. Germline V gene sequence: CDR1 LNHDA, CDR2 SQIVND (reference sequence). The CDR3 extends over 14 amino acids. V lost 10 bases and J lost 2, with 15 bases in between. CDR3 sequence (DNA): TGTGCCATTACGAGGGAAGGAGCTGGAAACACCATATATTTT. Amino acids: CAITREGAGNTIYF.

The chain employs TRBV6-5 and TRBJ2-7; D is possibly TRBD2 (5 bases). Germline values: CDR1 MNHEY, CDR2 SVGAGI. V lost 6 bases to trimming and J lost 0 bases, with 9 bases between them. The CDR3 length is 13 residues. The CDR3 loop is CASSRGHSYEQYF. CDR3 sequence (DNA): TGTGCCAGCAGCCGAGGGCACTCCTACGAGCAGTACTTC.

The J gene is TRBJ2-3, the V gene TRBV5-4; TRBD2 might be the D (6 bases). Trimming shortened V by 1 base and J by 2 bases, and 17 bases separated the two germline ends. Germline values: CDR1 SGHNT, CDR2 YYREEE (reference sequence). The CDR3 runs 17 residues. As DNA, the CDR3 is TGTGCCAGCAGCTTGCTAGGCGGCGGGGTTTCCACAGATACGCAGTATTTT. This sequence encodes CASSLLGGGVSTDTQYF.

V is TRBV18 and J is TRBJ2-7, with a possible D match to TRBD2 (5 bases). The V end lost 3 bases, the J end lost 7 bases, and 19 bases lay between the germline ends. Germline V gene lookup returns CDR1 KGHSH and CDR2 LQKENI. The CDR3 is made up of 15 amino acids. CDR3: CASSPTRAQVWEQYF. CDR3 nucleotides: TGTGCCAGCTCACCCACTAGAGCCCAAGTCTGGGAGCAGTACTTC.

The chain has TRBV5-6 and TRBJ2-2; tentatively, D is TRBD1 (5 bases). The germline V gene has CDR1 SGHDT and CDR2 YYEEEE. The length of the CDR3 is 15 residues. The V gene lost 2 bases and the J gene lost 2 bases, with 10 bases spanning the gap. The CDR3 protein is CASSLGRANTGELFF. The CDR3 DNA is TGTGCCAGCAGCTTAGGCAGGGCAAACACCGGGGAGCTGTTTTTT.

V usage is TRBV5-1 and J usage is TRBJ2-7, with a possible D match to TRBD2 (5 bases). Germline V lookup: CDR1 SGHRS, CDR2 YFSETQ. The germline V and J ends were trimmed by 2 bases and 5 bases, with 17 bases remaining between them. This CDR3 spans 15 amino acids. The CDR3 nucleotides are TGCGCCAGCAGCTTTTCGCGGCTTACGCGGGACGAGCAGTACTTC. It encodes CASSFSRLTRDEQYF.

The V and J genes are TRBV9 and TRBJ1-1, with D hard to call. The CDR3 loop spans 14 amino acids. The V end was cut by 0 bases, the J end by 3 bases, with 9 bases between. Germline loops: CDR1 SGDLS, CDR2 YYNGEE. The CDR3 is CASSVGLLDTEAFF. The CDR3 DNA sequence: TGTGCCAGCAGCGTAGGGTTGCTGGACACTGAAGCTTTCTTT.

The CDR3 is CASSSETSGITDTQYF. The CDR3 DNA reads TGTGCCAGCAGCTCCGAGACTAGCGGGATCACAGATACGCAGTATTTT. The genes are TRBV7-3 and TRBJ2-3; 11 nucleotides align to TRBD2. CDR1 and CDR2 from the germline V gene are SGHTA and FQGTGA. The CDR3 has 16 residues. J lost 2 bases, V lost 4 bases, and 5 bases had no gene match.

In this sample, this clone turned up a few times. CDR3 sequence (DNA): TGTGCCAGCAGCTACCCCCTCAGCACAACTAATGAAAAACTGTTTTTT. Protein sequence: CASSYPLSTTNEKLFF. This rearrangement joins TRBV5-5 to TRBJ1-4; D unresolved. Germline CDR1 reads SGHKS; CDR2 reads YYEKEE (reference sequence). The CDR3 contains 16 residues. The V end lost 3 bases, the J end lost 0 bases, and 12 bases lay between the germline ends.

The V and J genes are TRBV6-5 and TRBJ2-6; D is uncertain. The CDR3 spans 16 residues. Germline CDR1 is MNHEY and CDR2 is SVGAGI. V was cut by 0 bases and J by 0 bases, with 6 bases left in between. CDR3 in DNA: TGTGCCAGCAGTTACTCACTAAACTCTGGGGCCAACGTCCTGACTTTC. Its translation is CASSYSLNSGANVLTF.

The chain recombines TRBV6-2 or TRBV6-3 with TRBJ1-2; tentative D call: TRBD1 (5 bases). Germline V gene lookup returns CDR1 MNHEY and CDR2 SVGEGT. The V end was cut by 6 bases, the J end by 4 bases, with 12 bases between. This CDR3 has 13 amino acids. Here the CDR3 reads CASSDSPTYGYTF. The CDR3 region has the DNA TGTGCCAGCAGCGACAGTCCTACCTATGGCTACACCTTC.

This clone was detected once. The gene calls are TRBV5-1 and TRBJ2-1; 10 bases map to TRBD2. The germline V gene has CDR1 SGHRS and CDR2 YFSETQ. CDR3 length: 17 amino acids. Trimming cost V 2 bases and J 5 bases; bases outside gene matches: 10. The CDR3 nucleotides are TGCGCCAGCAGCTTTAGTAGCGGGAGGTTGGGGGACAATGAGCAGTTCTTC. This sequence encodes CASSFSSGRLGDNEQFF.

The chain recombines TRBV25-1 with TRBJ1-2; D is possibly TRBD1 (6 bases). CDR3 length: 14 amino acids. The germline V gene encodes CDR1 MGHDK and CDR2 SYGVNS. V lost 5 bases to trimming and J lost 4 bases, with 14 bases between them. The CDR3 nucleotides read TGTGCCAGCAGTCCTGGAGACAGGATCTATGGCTACACCTTC. Protein product: CASSPGDRIYGYTF.

In its sample, this clone was seen once. The chain links TRBV7-7 to TRBJ1-6; D might be TRBD1 (5 bases). CDR1 is SSHAT, CDR2 FNYEAQ, per germline (reference sequence). V was pared by 5 bases and J by 10 bases, with 12 bases between. CDR3 length equals 13 residues. CDR3 sequence (DNA): TGTGCCAGCAGCGAACAGGCGGGCTCACCCCTCCACTTT. This sequence encodes CASSEQAGSPLHF.

This chain links TRBV28 with TRBJ1-2; maybe TRBD1 (5 bases). V was trimmed by 1 base and J by 0 bases, leaving 12 bases between them. The CDR3 loop spans 16 amino acids. In germline, CDR1 is MDHEN, CDR2 SYDVKM. CDR3 region: CASSLSGVPTNYGYTF. The CDR3 nucleotides read TGTGCCAGCAGTTTATCGGGGGTACCCACTAACTATGGCTACACCTTC.

This clone showed up just a few times. The rearrangement uses TRBV9 and TRBJ1-3; tentatively, D is TRBD1 (5 bases). The CDR3 is 15 amino acids. Germline CDR1 is SGDLS and CDR2 is YYNGEE. V lost 3 bases, J lost 4 bases, and 14 bases lay in between. The chain's CDR3 is CASSALGGTGNTIYF. CDR3 coding DNA: TGTGCCAGCAGCGCGCTCGGGGGGACGGGAAACACCATATATTTT.

This clone was recorded only once. This chain links TRBV12-2 with TRBJ2-3; the table gives TRBD1 as D, unverified against the DNA. TRBV12-2 is a documented pseudogene. The CDR3 sequence is 18 residues long. The DNA of the CDR3 is TGTGCAAGTCGCTTAGTAATATCGGGACAGGGGGATTCAGATACGCAGTATTTT. Its translation is CASRLVISGQGDSDTQYF.

This sequence joins TRBV3-1 (or the pseudogene TRBV3-2) and TRBJ2-2; unclear D gene. The CDR3 totals 11 residues. CDR1 LGHDT and CDR2 YNNKEL come from the germline V gene (reference sequence). V was trimmed by 8 bases and J by 6 bases, leaving 7 bases between them. This CDR3 is CASAKAGELFF. CDR3 DNA: TGTGCCAGCGCAAAAGCCGGGGAGCTGTTTTTT.

This chain uses TRBV16 with TRBJ1-2, with D possibly TRBD1 on 6 matching bases. The CDR3 runs 14 residues. With 2 bases removed from V and 3 bases from J, the gap between germline ends came to 10 bases. Per germline, CDR1 KGHSY and CDR2 FQNENV. CDR3 residues: CASSQQRTDYGYTF. The CDR3 DNA reads TGTGCCAGCAGCCAACAAAGGACAGACTATGGCTACACCTTC.

The chain links TRBV12-3 or TRBV12-4 to TRBJ2-7; no definite D call. With 5 bases removed from V and 2 bases from J, the gap between germline ends came to 7 bases. The CDR3 consists of 12 residues. The CDR3 loop is CASSSLAYEQYF. In DNA form, the CDR3 reads TGTGCCAGCAGTAGCTTGGCCTACGAGCAGTACTTC.

V usage is TRBV29-1 and J usage is TRBJ2-4; 11 nucleotides align to TRBD1. This CDR3 region has 14 residues. Germline V lookup: CDR1 SQVTM, CDR2 ANQGSEA. After removal of 4 bases from V and 8 bases from J, the junction contained 7 bases not matched to a gene. CDR3 in DNA: TGCAGCGTTGGAGGTGGGACAGGGGGGGACATTCAGTACTTC. Translating gives CSVGGGTGGDIQYF.

This chain uses TRBV5-4 with TRBJ2-1; tentatively, D is TRBD2 (5 bases). V dropped 1 base and J dropped 0 bases, with 8 bases sitting between them. The CDR3 loop spans 15 amino acids. The germline V gene encodes CDR1 SGHNT and CDR2 YYREEE (reference sequence). The CDR3 coding sequence is TGTGCCAGCAGCTTGTCGGGGTACTCCTACAATGAGCAGTTCTTC. It yields the protein CASSLSGYSYNEQFF.

The sample holds one count of this clone. The chain is built from TRBV6-5 and TRBJ1-2; 11 nucleotides agree with TRBD1. The CDR3 loop spans 15 amino acids. Germline assignment: CDR1 MNHEY and CDR2 SVGAGI. After removal of 5 bases from V and 6 bases from J, the junction contained 8 bases not matched to a gene. The CDR3 here is CASSTPGQGVDGYTF. The CDR3 DNA is TGTGCCAGCAGTACGCCGGGACAGGGGGTTGATGGCTACACCTTC.

The CDR3 region is CASSPDRGRYNEQFF. The CDR3 coding sequence is TGTGCCAGCAGCCCCGACAGGGGGCGGTACAATGAGCAGTTCTTC. The chain couples TRBV7-3 to TRBJ2-1; 10 bases are shared with TRBD1. The trim removed 5 bases at V and 4 bases at J, leaving 5 bases unmatched. The CDR3 spans 15 residues. Per the germline V gene, CDR1 is SGHTA and CDR2 is FQGTGA.

V and J are TRBV5-4 and TRBJ2-7, with 7 nucleotides matching TRBD2. Trimming cost V 0 bases and J 2 bases; bases outside gene matches: 5. The CDR3 length is 15 residues. Germline values: CDR1 SGHNT, CDR2 YYREEE (reference sequence). CDR3 in amino acids: CASSLGGSIAYEQYF. The CDR3 DNA reads TGTGCCAGCAGCTTGGGCGGGAGTATAGCCTACGAGCAGTACTTC.

J is TRBJ1-2 and V is TRBV5-1; D is unresolved. The V end lost 0 bases, the J end lost 8 bases, and 11 bases lay between the germline ends. The CDR3 runs to 13 residues. Germline V CDR1 and CDR2: SGHRS, YFSETQ. The CDR3 DNA follows: TGCGCCAGCAGCTTGGGGCTGGGATACGGCTACACCTTC. Its translation is CASSLGLGYGYTF.